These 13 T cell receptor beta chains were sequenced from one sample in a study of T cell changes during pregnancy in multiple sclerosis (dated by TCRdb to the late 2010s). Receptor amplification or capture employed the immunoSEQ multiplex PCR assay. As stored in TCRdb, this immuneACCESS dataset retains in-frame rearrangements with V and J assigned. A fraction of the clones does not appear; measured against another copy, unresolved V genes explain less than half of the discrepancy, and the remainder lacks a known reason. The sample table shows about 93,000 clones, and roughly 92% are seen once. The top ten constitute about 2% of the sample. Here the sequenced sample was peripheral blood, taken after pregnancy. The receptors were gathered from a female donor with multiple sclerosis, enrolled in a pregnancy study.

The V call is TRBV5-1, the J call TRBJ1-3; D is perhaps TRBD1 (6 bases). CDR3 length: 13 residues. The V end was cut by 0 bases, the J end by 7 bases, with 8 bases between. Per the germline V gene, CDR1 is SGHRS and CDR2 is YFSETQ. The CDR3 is CASSLDQGNTIYF. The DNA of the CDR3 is TGCGCCAGCAGCTTGGACCAGGGGAACACCATATATTTT.

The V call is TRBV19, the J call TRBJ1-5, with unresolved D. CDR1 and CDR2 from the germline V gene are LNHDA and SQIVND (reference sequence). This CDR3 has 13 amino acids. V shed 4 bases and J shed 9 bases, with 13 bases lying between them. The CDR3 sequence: CASSSDYPTPQHF. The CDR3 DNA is TGTGCCAGTAGTAGCGACTATCCCACGCCCCAGCATTTT.

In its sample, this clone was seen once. The CDR3 DNA follows: TGTGCCAGCAGCCTCAGGGGAACGAACACTGAAGCTTTCTTT. Translation gives CASSLRGTNTEAFF. This chain joins TRBV14 and TRBJ1-1; a weak D match, TRBD1 (6 bases). V shed 4 bases and J shed 1 base, with 10 bases lying between them. CDR1 SGHDN and CDR2 FVKESK come from the germline V gene. This CDR3 has 14 residues.

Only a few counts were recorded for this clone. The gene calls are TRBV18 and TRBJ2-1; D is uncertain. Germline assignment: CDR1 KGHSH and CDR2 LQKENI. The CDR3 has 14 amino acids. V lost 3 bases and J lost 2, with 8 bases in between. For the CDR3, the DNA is TGTGCCAGCTCACCGGAGAGAACCTACAATGAGCAGTTCTTC. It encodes CASSPERTYNEQFF.

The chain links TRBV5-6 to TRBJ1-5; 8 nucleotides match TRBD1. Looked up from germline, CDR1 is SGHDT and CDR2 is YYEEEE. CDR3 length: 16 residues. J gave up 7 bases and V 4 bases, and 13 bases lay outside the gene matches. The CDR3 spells CASSQLAGQGVQPQHF. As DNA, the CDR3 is TGTGCCAGCAGCCAGTTGGCCGGACAGGGAGTGCAGCCCCAGCATTTT. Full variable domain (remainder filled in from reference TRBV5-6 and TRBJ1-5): DAGVTQSPTHLIKTRGQQVTLRCSPKSGHDTVSWYQQALGQGPQFIFQYYEEEERQRGNFPDRFSGHQFPNYSSELNVNALLLGDSALYLCASSQLAGQGVQPQHFGDGTRLSIL.

This CDR3 reads CASSVGLSGGIYNEQFF. For the CDR3, the DNA is TGTGCCAGCAGCGTAGGACTCTCAGGGGGCATCTACAATGAGCAGTTCTTC. The chain recombines TRBV9 with TRBJ2-1; 8 nucleotides line up with TRBD1. CDR1 and CDR2 (germline): SGDLS, YYNGEE. V lost 0 bases, J lost 3 bases, and 8 bases stayed unmatched. The CDR3 is 17 residues long.

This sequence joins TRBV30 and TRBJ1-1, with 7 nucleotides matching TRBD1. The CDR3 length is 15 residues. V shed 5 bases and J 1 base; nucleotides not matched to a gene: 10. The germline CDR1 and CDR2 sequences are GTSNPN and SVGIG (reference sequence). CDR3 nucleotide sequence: TGTGCCTGGTGGAGAGGGGGCCGGACGAACACTGAAGCTTTCTTT. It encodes CAWWRGGRTNTEAFF.

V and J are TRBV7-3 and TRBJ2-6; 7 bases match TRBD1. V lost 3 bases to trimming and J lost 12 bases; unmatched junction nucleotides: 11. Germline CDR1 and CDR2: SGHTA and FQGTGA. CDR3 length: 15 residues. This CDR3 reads CASSLGTVESSVLTF. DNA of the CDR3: TGTGCCAGCAGCTTGGGGACAGTGGAGTCTTCCGTCCTGACTTTC.

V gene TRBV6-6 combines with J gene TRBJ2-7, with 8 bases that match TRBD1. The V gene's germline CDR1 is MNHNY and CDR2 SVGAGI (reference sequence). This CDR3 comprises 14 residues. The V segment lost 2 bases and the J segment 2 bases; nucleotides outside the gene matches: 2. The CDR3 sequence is CASSYEQGAYEQYF. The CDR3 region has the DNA TGTGCCAGCAGTTACGAACAGGGGGCCTACGAGCAGTACTTC.

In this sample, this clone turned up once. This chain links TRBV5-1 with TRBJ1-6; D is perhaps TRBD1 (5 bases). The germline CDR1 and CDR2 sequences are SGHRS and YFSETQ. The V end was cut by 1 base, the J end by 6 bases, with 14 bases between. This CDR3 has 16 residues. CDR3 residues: CASSLLGAGSNSPLHF. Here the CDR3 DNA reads TGCGCCAGCAGCTTGCTTGGGGCTGGAAGTAATTCACCCCTCCACTTT.

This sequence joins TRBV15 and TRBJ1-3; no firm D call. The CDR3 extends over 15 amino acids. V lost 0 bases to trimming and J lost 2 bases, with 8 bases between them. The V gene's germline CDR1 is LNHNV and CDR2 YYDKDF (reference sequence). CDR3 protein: CATSREAEAGNTIYF. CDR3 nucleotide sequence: TGTGCCACCAGCAGAGAAGCTGAGGCTGGAAACACCATATATTTT.

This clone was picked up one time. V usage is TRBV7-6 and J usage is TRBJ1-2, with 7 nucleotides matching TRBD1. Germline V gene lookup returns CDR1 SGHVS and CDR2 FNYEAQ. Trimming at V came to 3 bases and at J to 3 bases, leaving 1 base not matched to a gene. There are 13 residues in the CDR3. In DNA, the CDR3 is TGTGCCAGCAGCTTTACAGGGGACTATGGCTACACCTTC. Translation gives CASSFTGDYGYTF. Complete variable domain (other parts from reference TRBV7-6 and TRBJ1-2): GAGVSQSPRYKVTKRGQDVALRCDPISGHVSLYWYRQALGQGPEFLTYFNYEAQQDKSGLPNDRFSAERPEGSISTLTIQRTEQRDSAMYRCASSFTGDYGYTFGSGTRLTVV.

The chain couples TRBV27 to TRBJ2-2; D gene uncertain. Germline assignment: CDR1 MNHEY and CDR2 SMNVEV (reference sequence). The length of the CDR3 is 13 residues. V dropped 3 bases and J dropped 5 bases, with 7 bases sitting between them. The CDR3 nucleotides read TGTGCCAGCAGTTTTATGCGGACCGGGGAGCTGTTTTTT. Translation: CASSFMRTGELFF.